The 24 T cell receptor beta chains presented below share a single source sample, sequenced in a study of blood T cell repertoires in COVID-19. Clones were read by immunoSEQ multiplex PCR, and TCRdb kept only the in-frame ones, dropping some. In the table there are approximately 220,000 clones, more than 65% of which are singletons. The source material was peripheral blood. These receptors were taken from a woman aged 25 to 45 who had recovered from COVID-19.

The gene calls are TRBV30 and TRBJ1-3; D unresolved. The length of the CDR3 is 16 residues. The germline V gene encodes CDR1 GTSNPN and CDR2 SVGIG (reference sequence). Trimming left V 5 bases short and J 0 bases short, with 17 bases between. As DNA, the CDR3 is TGTGCCTGGTTTGACCGTTTAAGGAGCTCTGGAAACACCATATATTTT. It specifies CAWFDRLRSSGNTIYF.

This sequence joins TRBV29-1 and TRBJ1-1; D not certain. The CDR3 has 11 amino acids. Germline V CDR1 and CDR2: SQVTM, ANQGSEA. Trimming took off 5 bases at V and 6 bases at J, with 10 bases between the two ends. The CDR3 spells CSVTGIPEAFF. Written as DNA, the CDR3 is TGCAGCGTTACGGGGATCCCTGAAGCTTTCTTT.

The chain recombines TRBV9 with TRBJ2-3; 9 bases agree with TRBD1. Germline-derived CDR1 and CDR2 are SGDLS and YYNGEE. J gave up 3 bases and V 1 base, and 6 bases lay outside the gene matches. The CDR3 is made up of 16 amino acids. The CDR3 here is CASSVTGQGGTDTQYF. The CDR3 bases are TGTGCCAGCAGCGTAACGGGACAGGGAGGGACAGATACGCAGTATTTT.

About this clone: This same CDR3 is encoded by further DNA sequences in the sample. This chain uses TRBV9 with TRBJ2-7; 8 bases map to TRBD2. Germline V gene lookup returns CDR1 SGDLS and CDR2 YYNGEE. The CDR3 is 12 amino acids. Trimming at V came to 7 bases and at J to 3 bases, leaving 3 bases not matched to a gene. Here the CDR3 DNA reads TGTGCCAGCTCCGGGGGGGGCTACGAGCAGTACTTC. Translating gives CASSGGGYEQYF.

This clone was counted once. This rearrangement joins TRBV7-9 to TRBJ1-6; weak D call: TRBD1 (6 bases). Between the trimmed V and J ends, which lost 4 bases and 0 bases, there was a span of 10 bases. Germline V gene sequence: CDR1 SEHNR, CDR2 FQNEAQ (reference sequence). The CDR3 totals 16 residues. The CDR3 DNA follows: TGTGCCAGCAGCTCCGGACAGAGCTCCTATAATTCACCCCTCCACTTT. As protein: CASSSGQSSYNSPLHF.

The V and J genes are TRBV18 and TRBJ1-1; 8 positions agree with TRBD1. Germline CDR1 is KGHSH and CDR2 is LQKENI. The length of the CDR3 is 16 residues. With V trimmed by 3 bases and J by 0 bases, 6 bases remained unmatched. In DNA form, the CDR3 reads TGTGCCAGCTCACCGCAGACAGGGGCTATGAACACTGAAGCTTTCTTT. It translates to CASSPQTGAMNTEAFF.

The J gene is TRBJ2-5, the V gene TRBV7-3; TRBD2 agrees at 11 bases. Germline-derived CDR1 and CDR2 are SGHTA and FQGTGA. This CDR3 comprises 15 residues. V gave up 3 bases and J gave up 3 bases; unmatched junction bases: 3. This CDR3 is CASSLFSGREETQYF. DNA for the CDR3: TGTGCCAGCAGCTTGTTTAGCGGGAGGGAAGAGACCCAGTACTTC.

V and J are TRBV9 and TRBJ2-1; 7 bases agree with TRBD2. CDR1 is SGDLS and CDR2 is YYNGEE in the germline V gene. Trimming removed 2 bases from V and 7 bases from J; junction bases left unmatched: 6. This CDR3 is 14 amino acids long. The CDR3 reads CASSVAGVTNEQFF. The CDR3 coding sequence is TGTGCCAGCAGCGTCGCGGGAGTGACGAATGAGCAGTTCTTC.

This rearrangement joins TRBV9 to TRBJ2-2; D not certain. Per germline, CDR1 SGDLS and CDR2 YYNGEE. V lost 1 base and J lost 1, with 14 bases in between. CDR3 length: 17 residues. CDR3 amino acids: CASSVPSTVMNTGELFF. DNA for the CDR3: TGTGCCAGCAGCGTACCCTCGACTGTTATGAACACCGGGGAGCTGTTTTTT.

The chain is built from TRBV19 and TRBJ1-5; D uncertain. Germline CDR1 reads LNHDA; CDR2 reads SQIVND (reference sequence). V was shortened by 11 bases and J by 1 base, with 9 bases between the two germline ends. The CDR3 is made up of 12 amino acids. CDR3 bases: TGTGCCGCGGCGCGGAGCAATCAGCCCCAGCATTTT. Encoded protein: CAAARSNQPQHF. The variable domain in full, completed from reference TRBV19 and TRBJ1-5, reads DGGITQSPKYLFRKEGQNVTLSCEQNLNHDAMYWYRQDPGQGLRLIYYSQIVNDFQKGDIAEGYSVSREKKESFPLTVTSAQKNPTAFYLCAAARSNQPQHFGDGTRLSIL.

The genes are TRBV20-1 and TRBJ2-3, with TRBD2 matching over 7 bases. Per germline, CDR1 DFQATT and CDR2 SNEGSKA (reference sequence). The V and J ends lost 3 bases and 0 bases, in that order; junction bases with no gene match: 9. This CDR3 is 16 amino acids long. The CDR3 bases are TGCAGTGCTAGTACCCCCGACGGGAGGAGCACAGATACGCAGTATTTT. Residues: CSASTPDGRSTDTQYF.

The rearrangement joins TRBV3-1 (or the pseudogene TRBV3-2) to TRBJ1-2; D gene uncertain. Germline assignment: CDR1 LGHDT and CDR2 YNNKEL (reference sequence). The CDR3 runs 13 residues. Trimming stripped 3 bases from V and 8 bases from J, with 13 bases between. CDR3 nucleotide sequence: TGTGCCAGCAGCCATTCAACAGTCCGAGGCTACACCTTC. This gives the protein CASSHSTVRGYTF.

This clone was counted only a few times. The chain recombines TRBV4-1 with TRBJ1-2, with 7 bases identical to TRBD1. V shed 4 bases, J shed 4 bases, and the junction held 9 bases outside the gene matches. The germline CDR1 and CDR2 sequences are MGHRA and YSYEKL. The CDR3 consists of 15 residues. CDR3 nucleotides: TGCGCCAGCAGCCCTCCGGGACAGCTTTCCTATGGCTACACCTTC. It specifies CASSPPGQLSYGYTF.

The chain links TRBV27 to TRBJ2-2, with 10 bases identical to TRBD2. Trimming removed 7 bases from V and 5 bases from J; junction bases left unmatched: 4. CDR1 MNHEY and CDR2 SMNVEV come from the germline V gene (reference sequence). The CDR3 consists of 14 residues. In DNA, the CDR3 is TGTGCCAGCACCCTGACTAGCGGGACCGGGGAGCTGTTTTTT. It encodes CASTLTSGTGELFF.

V is TRBV29-1 and J is TRBJ2-7, with a tentative D call TRBD2 (6 bases). This CDR3 is built from 13 residues. V was trimmed by 6 bases and J by 3 bases, leaving 15 bases between them. In germline, CDR1 is SQVTM, CDR2 ANQGSEA. CDR3 loop: CSVRGTQLYEQYF. For the CDR3, the DNA is TGCAGCGTGAGAGGGACTCAACTCTACGAGCAGTACTTC.

This chain joins TRBV5-1 and TRBJ1-5, with TRBD1 identical over 8 bases. The CDR3 extends over 16 amino acids. V dropped 3 bases and J dropped 4; count of bases not matched to a gene: 9. CDR1 and CDR2 from the germline V gene are SGHRS and YFSETQ. CDR3 DNA: TGCGCCAGCAGCTCCGGCGGACAGGGTAGTAATCAGCCCCAGCATTTT. This translates into CASSSGGQGSNQPQHF. Supplemented by reference TRBV5-1 and TRBJ1-5, the full variable domain reads KAGVTQTPRYLIKTRGQQVTLSCSPISGHRSVSWYQQTPGQGLQFLFEYFSETQRNKGNFPGRFSGRQFSNSRSEMNVSTLELGDSALYLCASSSGGQGSNQPQHFGDGTRLSIL.

Here the CDR3 reads CASSYASGSYYNEQFF. The CDR3 DNA sequence: TGCGCCAGCAGCTATGCTAGCGGGAGCTATTACAATGAGCAGTTCTTC. This chain joins TRBV5-1 and TRBJ2-1; 10 bases match TRBD2. The ends lost 3 bases at V and 4 bases at J; junction bases unmatched: 7. Germline CDR1 reads SGHRS; CDR2 reads YFSETQ. The CDR3 loop spans 16 amino acids.

This chain joins TRBV5-4 and TRBJ2-7; tentatively, D is TRBD1 (5 bases). V dropped 1 base and J dropped 6 bases, with 20 bases sitting between them. The CDR3 length is 16 residues. Germline V CDR1 and CDR2: SGHNT, YYREEE (reference sequence). The CDR3 here is CASSLPTYGQAPEQYF. The CDR3 bases are TGTGCCAGCAGCTTGCCAACCTACGGACAAGCCCCCGAGCAGTACTTC.

Worth noting for this clone: Likely a read error: the CDR3 ends without its conserved phenylalanine or tryptophan. It is unclear where the CDR3 begins or ends on the DNA, so no DNA is shown, and the CDR3 is as TCRdb lists it. V is TRBV4-1 and J is TRBJ2-7; no check of the table's D call, TRBD1, against the DNA was made. Ends included, the CDR3 has 11 residues. Germline V gives CDR1 MGHRA, CDR2 YSYEKL. This CDR3 reads CASSQDLDSAS.

This chain uses TRBV7-6 with TRBJ2-1, with 12 bases lining up with TRBD2. The trim removed 4 bases at V and 7 bases at J, leaving 14 bases unmatched. The CDR3 covers 18 residues. Germline CDR1 SGHVS, CDR2 FNYEAQ. CDR3 sequence reads: CASSSDRPLAGGRNEQFF. Written as DNA, the CDR3 is TGTGCCAGCAGCTCCGACCGCCCACTAGCGGGAGGTCGGAATGAGCAGTTCTTC. Full variable domain (rest looked up from reference TRBV7-6 and TRBJ2-1): GAGVSQSPRYKVTKRGQDVALRCDPISGHVSLYWYRQALGQGPEFLTYFNYEAQQDKSGLPNDRFSAERPEGSISTLTIQRTEQRDSAMYRCASSSDRPLAGGRNEQFFGPGTRLTVL.

The chain carries TRBV5-5 and TRBJ2-5, with a possible D match to TRBD2 (6 bases). The germline V gene encodes CDR1 SGHKS and CDR2 YYEKEE (reference sequence). The CDR3 is made up of 16 amino acids. Trimming removed 0 bases from V and 8 bases from J, with 20 bases in between. The chain's CDR3 is CASSLAGGSRKITQYF. In DNA form, the CDR3 reads TGTGCCAGCAGCTTGGCCGGGGGATCCCGTAAGATTACCCAGTACTTC.

The rearrangement joins TRBV5-1 to TRBJ2-7; 10 positions agree with TRBD2. Germline-derived CDR1 and CDR2 are SGHRS and YFSETQ. V trimming: 6 bases; J trimming: 8 bases; junction bases outside the gene matches: 11. The CDR3 sequence is 14 residues long. As DNA, the CDR3 is TGCGCCAGCACAGAGGGGCTAGCGGGAGACCAGCAGTACTTC. Amino acids: CASTEGLAGDQQYF.

The rearrangement joins TRBV24-1 to TRBJ2-2; 11 bases agree with TRBD2. Germline CDR1 is KGHDR and CDR2 is SFDVKD. Losses at the gene ends were 3 bases for V and 3 bases for J; bases not matched to a gene: 2. CDR3 length: 16 amino acids. Here the CDR3 DNA reads TGTGCCACCAGTGATGGGACTAGCGGTTACACCGGGGAGCTGTTTTTT. It is translated as CATSDGTSGYTGELFF.

The rearrangement uses TRBV7-9 and TRBJ2-7; TRBD2 matches at 14 bases. CDR3 length: 19 residues. After removal of 4 bases from V and 5 bases from J, the junction contained 16 bases not matched to a gene. Germline V CDR1 and CDR2: SEHNR, FQNEAQ (reference sequence). Here the CDR3 reads CASSYMPGTSGRGGHEQYF. CDR3 nucleotides: TGTGCCAGCAGCTACATGCCGGGGACTAGCGGGAGAGGGGGACACGAGCAGTACTTC.